The rows below give T cell receptor beta chains drawn from one sample of a study of shared clonotypes between healthy human individuals. Sequenced by immunoSEQ multiplex PCR; TCRdb stores in-frame clones only, minus some. This sample has 500,000 or so clones; 90% to 97% occur once, and the top ten carry about 0.068%. Sequences were obtained from naive CD4+ T cells sorted from blood. These receptors all stem from a woman in her 30s in good health. Each CDR3 is given with its conserved first and last residue. A D gene is named only where the DNA matches it firmly. Clone size is stated in some rows and not others, as once, few, many or a class when expanded.

D gene	V gene	clone size	J gene	CDR3 protein	CDR3 DNA
TRBD2	TRBV9	-	TRBJ2-7	CASSVAELGLAGVGEQYF	TGTGCCAGCAGCGTAGCTGAACTCGGACTAGCGGGAGTGGGCGAGCAGTACTTC
-	TRBV5-1	-	TRBJ2-7	CASSPADSTAWVLGRSYEQYF	TGCGCCAGCAGCCCAGCGGATTCAACCGCCTGGGTCCTAGGGAGGTCCTACGAGCAGTACTTC
-	TRBV4-1	-	TRBJ1-1	CASSRGDVTDMNTEAFF	TGCGCCAGCAGCCGGGGGGATGTAACTGACATGAACACTGAAGCTTTCTTT
TRBD2	TRBV2	-	TRBJ2-3	CASRLAGEITDTQYF	TGTGCCAGCAGACTAGCGGGAGAGATCACAGATACGCAGTATTTT
-	TRBV19	-	TRBJ2-4	CASRPGTEWNIQYF	TGTGCCAGTAGGCCAGGGACGGAGTGGAACATTCAGTACTTC
TRBD2	TRBV7-9	-	TRBJ2-3	CASSLEVGGRDTDTQYF	TGTGCCAGCAGCTTGGAGGTTGGCGGGAGGGATACAGATACGCAGTATTTT
TRBD1	TRBV28	-	TRBJ2-1	CASSPLPGQEAEQFF	TGTGCCAGCAGTCCACTCCCGGGACAGGAGGCCGAGCAGTTCTTC
-	TRBV7-9	once	TRBJ1-1	CASSSSGLRAFF	TGTGCCAGCAGCTCATCCGGGCTTCGAGCTTTCTTT
-	TRBV5-1	-	TRBJ2-3	CASSFGEAGDTQYF	TGCGCCAGCAGCTTTGGGGAGGCGGGAGATACGCAGTATTTT
-	TRBV6-1	-	TRBJ2-7	CASSDQGLGEQYF	TGTGCCAGCAGTGATCAGGGTTTGGGCGAGCAGTACTTC
-	TRBV13	-	TRBJ1-1	CASSLPGADTEAFF	TGTGCCAGCAGCCTCCCAGGTGCTGACACTGAAGCTTTCTTT
-	TRBV19	-	TRBJ2-7	CASSTGEGTGRYEQYF	TGTGCCAGTAGTACAGGGGAGGGGACTGGCAGATACGAGCAGTACTTC
-	TRBV27	-	TRBJ2-1	CASSLEGWGEQFF	TGTGCCAGCAGTTTAGAGGGCTGGGGTGAGCAGTTCTTC
-	TRBV5-1	-	TRBJ2-1	CASKGSFTPNEQFF	TGCGCCAGCAAAGGTAGCTTTACCCCTAATGAGCAGTTCTTC
-	TRBV28	-	TRBJ2-7	CATTSGFGVYEQYF	TGTGCCACCACGAGTGGTTTTGGAGTCTACGAGCAGTACTTC
-	TRBV6-1	-	TRBJ1-2	CASSENLYGYTF	TGTGCCAGCAGTGAGAACCTGTATGGCTACACCTTC
TRBD2	TRBV5-3	-	TRBJ2-2	CASLSKRENTGELFF	TGTGCCAGTCTCTCCAAGCGGGAAAACACCGGGGAGCTGTTTTTT
-	TRBV19	-	TRBJ1-5	CASSSRRRPEPQHF	TGTGCCAGTAGTTCTAGGCGGCGCCCAGAGCCCCAGCATTTT
-	TRBV7-7	-	TRBJ2-5	CASSTDSYQETQYF	TGTGCCAGCAGCACAGACAGTTACCAAGAGACCCAGTACTTC
-	TRBV2	-	TRBJ2-3	CASSGGNEQYF	TGTGCCAGCAGTGGGGGGAATGAGCAGTATTTT
-	TRBV6-5	-	TRBJ2-7	CASSDTTSVYEQYF	TGTGCCAGCAGTGACACGACTAGTGTATACGAGCAGTACTTC
TRBD2	TRBV5-1	-	TRBJ2-5	CASSFTSGRLGETQYF	TGCGCCAGCAGCTTTACTAGCGGGAGGCTGGGAGAGACCCAGTACTTC
-	TRBV18	-	TRBJ2-7	CASSPGVEAGGYEQYF	TGTGCCAGCTCACCAGGGGTCGAAGCGGGCGGCTACGAGCAGTACTTC
-	TRBV28	-	TRBJ2-7	CASSRGDGSYEQYF	TGTGCCAGCAGTCGGGGCGACGGCTCCTACGAGCAGTACTTC
-	TRBV6-5	-	TRBJ1-5	CASSLDPGRPQHF	TGTGCCAGCAGCCTCGATCCGGGACGACCCCAGCATTTT
-	TRBV18	once	TRBJ2-7	CASSPRRADEQYF	TGTGCCAGCTCACCACGGCGAGCAGACGAGCAGTACTTC
-	TRBV10-3	-	TRBJ1-2	CAISLRGPEWGYTF	TGTGCCATCAGTCTTCGGGGGCCCGAGTGGGGCTACACCTTC
-	TRBV5-1	-	TRBJ2-7	CASSTQGGTYEQYF	TGCGCCAGCAGCACTCAGGGGGGGACCTACGAGCAGTACTTC
-	TRBV9	-	TRBJ2-6	CASSGHRSGANVLTF	TGTGCCAGCAGCGGCCACAGATCTGGGGCCAACGTCCTGACTTTC
TRBD2	TRBV11-3	-	TRBJ2-3	CASSLGTSAWGDTQYF	TGTGCCAGCAGCTTAGGGACTAGCGCCTGGGGAGATACGCAGTATTTT
TRBD1	TRBV7-9	-	TRBJ2-7	CASSLAGQLNHEQYF	TGTGCCAGCAGCTTAGCGGGACAGTTGAACCACGAGCAGTACTTC
-	TRBV27	-	TRBJ1-4	CASSFYHNEKLFF	TGTGCCAGCAGTTTTTATCATAATGAAAAACTGTTTTTT
-	TRBV5-1	-	TRBJ1-1	CASSLAMYTEAFF	TGCGCCAGCAGCTTGGCTATGTACACTGAAGCTTTCTTT
TRBD2	TRBV6-5	-	TRBJ2-1	CASSFKSGLALNEQFF	TGTGCCAGCAGTTTCAAATCGGGACTAGCGCTCAATGAGCAGTTCTTC
TRBD1	TRBV9	-	TRBJ2-7	CASSQTGTGDYEQYF	TGTGCCAGCAGCCAAACCGGGACAGGAGATTACGAGCAGTACTTC
TRBD2	TRBV5-1	-	TRBJ2-7	CASSFLAGASYEQYF	TGCGCCAGCAGCTTCCTAGCGGGAGCGTCCTACGAGCAGTACTTC
-	TRBV4-2	-	TRBJ2-1	CASSQVGPEEQFF	TGTGCCAGCAGCCAAGTTGGGCCAGAAGAGCAGTTCTTC
TRBD2	TRBV10-1	-	TRBJ2-7	CASSQREIGEQYF	TGCGCCAGCAGCCAGCGGGAGATCGGCGAGCAGTACTTC
-	TRBV19	-	TRBJ1-2	CASSTDRNYGYTF	TGTGCCAGTAGTACAGATCGTAACTATGGCTACACCTTC
-	TRBV27	once	TRBJ1-5	CASSLLASNQPQHF	TGTGCCAGCAGTTTATTAGCTAGCAATCAGCCCCAGCATTTT
TRBD2	TRBV28	-	TRBJ2-7	CASSSLPEAGSYEQYF	TGTGCCAGCAGTTCGCTCCCGGAAGCGGGATCCTACGAGCAGTACTTC
TRBD2	TRBV2	-	TRBJ2-7	CASSDRTSSSYEQYF	TGTGCCAGCAGTGACCGGACTAGTAGCTCCTACGAGCAGTACTTC
-	TRBV27	-	TRBJ1-5	CASMPADYSNQPQHF	TGTGCCAGCATGCCCGCAGACTATAGCAATCAGCCCCAGCATTTT
-	TRBV14	-	TRBJ1-1	CASSPMGGVNTEAFF	TGTGCCAGCAGCCCGATGGGGGGTGTGAACACTGAAGCTTTCTTT
-	TRBV7-9	-	TRBJ1-4	CASSLGGGSNEKLFF	TGTGCCAGCAGCTTAGGGGGTGGGTCTAATGAAAAACTGTTTTTT
-	TRBV28	-	TRBJ1-1	CASSFSWNTEAFF	TGTGCCAGCAGTTTTTCGTGGAACACTGAAGCTTTCTTT
TRBD1	TRBV19	-	TRBJ1-2	CASRMGRDRAVYGYTF	TGTGCCAGTAGGATGGGAAGGGACAGGGCCGTCTATGGCTACACCTTC
-	TRBV30	-	TRBJ2-7	CAWSVFSGGYEQYF	TGTGCCTGGAGTGTCTTTAGTGGTGGGTACGAGCAGTACTTC
TRBD2	TRBV5-4	-	TRBJ2-3	CASSLGGSSTDTQYF	TGTGCCAGCAGCTTGGGCGGGAGTAGCACAGATACGCAGTATTTT
-	TRBV10-2	-	TRBJ2-7	CASSPGPSYEQYF	TGCGCCAGCAGTCCCGGGCCCTCCTACGAGCAGTACTTC
TRBD2	TRBV7-3	-	TRBJ2-1	CASSLTSGSMVEQFF	TGTGCCAGCAGCTTGACTAGCGGGAGTATGGTTGAGCAGTTCTTC
-	TRBV2	-	TRBJ2-1	CASKGPNYNEQFF	TGTGCCAGCAAGGGACCGAATTACAATGAGCAGTTCTTC
TRBD1	TRBV15	once	TRBJ2-5	CATSRDQDRGETQYF	TGTGCCACCAGCAGAGACCAGGACAGGGGAGAGACCCAGTACTTC
-	TRBV6-5	-	TRBJ2-7	CASSYYRDYEQYF	TGTGCCAGCAGTTACTACCGAGACTACGAGCAGTACTTC
-	TRBV2	-	TRBJ2-3	CASTWASATDTQYF	TGTGCCAGCACCTGGGCTAGCGCCACAGATACGCAGTATTTT
TRBD1	TRBV29-1	once	TRBJ2-7	CSVGWTGDEQYF	TGCAGCGTTGGGTGGACAGGGGATGAGCAGTACTTC